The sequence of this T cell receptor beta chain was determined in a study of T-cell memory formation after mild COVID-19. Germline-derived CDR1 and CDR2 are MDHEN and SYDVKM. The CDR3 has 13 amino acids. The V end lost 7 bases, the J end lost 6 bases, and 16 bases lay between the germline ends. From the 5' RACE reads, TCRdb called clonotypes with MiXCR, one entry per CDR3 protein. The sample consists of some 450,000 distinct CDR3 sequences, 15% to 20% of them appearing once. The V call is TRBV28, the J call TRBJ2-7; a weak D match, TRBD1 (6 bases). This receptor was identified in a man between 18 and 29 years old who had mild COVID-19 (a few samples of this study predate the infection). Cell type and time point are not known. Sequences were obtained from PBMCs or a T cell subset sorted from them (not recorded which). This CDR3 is CASTTKTGAEQYV. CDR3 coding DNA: TGTGCCAGCACTACAAAGACAGGTGCCGAGCAGTACGTC.